This record covers a single T cell receptor beta chain. Its antigen is currently unknown. This sample was included in a study of OX40 agonist ivuxolimab in advanced cancers. Study at large: The treatment was a fully human IgG2 OX40 agonist, ivuxolimab. Prior anti-PD-1, anti-PD-L1 or anti-CTLA-4 therapy did not bar entry, and roughly 40% had some.

Assay used: immunoSEQ multiplex PCR; TCRdb lists only in-frame clones, some missing. The sample lists 69,000 or so clones, 85% to 90% seen once, with 5.5% to 8% in the top ten. Study outcomes and limitations: Among expanded peripheral T cells, antigen specificity went undetermined.

In germline, CDR1 is MNHNY, CDR2 SVGAGI (reference sequence). The V end lost 2 bases, the J end lost 5 bases, and 7 bases lay between the germline ends. The CDR3 is made up of 13 amino acids. Here the sequenced sample was CD4+ or CD8+ T cells sorted from blood, taken in a trial of the OX40 agonist ivuxolimab. This clonotype was sampled from an adult with an advanced solid tumor such as melanoma, head and neck, liver or kidney cancer. The chain carries TRBV6-6 and TRBJ1-5, with TRBD1 as a possible D gene (5 bases). CDR3 loop: CASSYGGYQPQHF. CDR3 bases: TGTGCCAGCAGTTACGGGGGATATCAGCCCCAGCATTTT.